Below, 16 T cell receptor beta chains from the same sample are listed, as sequenced in a study of response to subunit inactivated influenza vaccine. TCRdb reprocessed the RT-PCR reads with MiXCR, giving one entry per CDR3 protein. Of over 800,000 distinct CDR3 sequences in the sample, over 20% are singletons; the top ten hold about 10%. Specimen: PBMCs from blood, collected roughly 5 days after vaccination. These receptors all stem from a man aged 50-60 years who received an inactivated influenza vaccine.

This chain connects TRBV9 to TRBJ2-2; D is ambiguous. This CDR3 spans 13 amino acids. V dropped 0 bases and J dropped 7 bases, with 7 bases sitting between them. Germline V gene data show CDR1 as SGDLS and CDR2 as YYNGEE. For the CDR3, the DNA is TGTGCCAGCAGCGTAGAGCCCGTCGGGGAGCTGTTTTTT. Translated: CASSVEPVGELFF.

The genes are TRBV18 and TRBJ2-5; D may match TRBD1 or TRBD2 (5 bases each). CDR1 is KGHSH, CDR2 LQKENI, per germline. This CDR3 comprises 15 residues. Deletions cut 3 bases from V and 1 base from J, with 12 bases between. The CDR3 loop is CASSPNWGTQETQYF. The CDR3 DNA reads as TGTGCCAGCTCACCGAATTGGGGGACCCAAGAGACCCAGTACTTC.

J is TRBJ2-3 and V is TRBV5-1; D may be TRBD1 or TRBD2 (5 bases each). The V gene's germline CDR1 is SGHRS and CDR2 YFSETQ. There are 15 residues in the CDR3. Trimming removed 6 bases from V and 3 bases from J, with 17 bases in between. The CDR3 DNA reads TGCGCCAGCAAGCTCGGGGCCCGACAAACAGATACGCAGTATTTT. Encoded protein: CASKLGARQTDTQYF.

The chain is built from TRBV7-2 and TRBJ2-1, with TRBD1 identical over 8 bases. CDR1 SGHTA and CDR2 FQGNSA come from the germline V gene. V dropped 3 bases and J dropped 6; count of bases not matched to a gene: 7. The CDR3 has 15 residues. CDR3: CASSFGQGRVNEQFF. In DNA, the CDR3 is TGTGCCAGCAGCTTTGGACAGGGAAGGGTCAATGAGCAGTTCTTC. Using reference TRBV7-2 and TRBJ2-1 for the parts outside the CDR3, the full variable domain is GAGVSQSPSNKVTEKGKDVELRCDPISGHTALYWYRQSLGQGLEFLIYFQGNSAPDKSGLPSDRFSAERTGGSVSTLTIQRTQQEDSAVYLCASSFGQGRVNEQFFGPGTRLTVL.

V and J are TRBV20-1 and TRBJ2-2; 10 nucleotides agree with TRBD2. The germline gives CDR1 DFQATT, CDR2 SNEGSKA (reference sequence). The CDR3 is 16 amino acids. The junction had 12 bases not matched to a gene; V was cut back by 6 bases and J by 5 bases. For the CDR3, the DNA is TGCAGTGCCCAGCGGGAGGGGGCGATAAGAACCGGGGAGCTGTTTTTT. As protein: CSAQREGAIRTGELFF.

This sequence joins TRBV5-1 and TRBJ2-7, with a tentative D call TRBD1 (6 bases). Trimming cost V 4 bases and J 4 bases, with 18 bases left between them. Germline lookup yields CDR1 SGHRS and CDR2 YFSETQ. The CDR3 is made up of 15 amino acids. DNA for the CDR3: TGCGCCAGCAGCGTAGGTCCAGGGGACCCATACGAGCAGTACTTC. Its translation is CASSVGPGDPYEQYF.

The V and J genes are TRBV20-1 and TRBJ2-1; 15 nucleotides align to TRBD2. This CDR3 is built from 20 residues. Losses at the gene ends were 1 base for V and 6 bases for J; bases not matched to a gene: 16. The germline gives CDR1 DFQATT, CDR2 SNEGSKA (reference sequence). Written as DNA, the CDR3 is TGCAGTGCTAGAGGAACAGGGGGGACTAGCGGGAGGACTAAAGCCAATGAGCAGTTCTTC. Translated: CSARGTGGTSGRTKANEQFF.

This clonotype was seen repeatedly, ten times or more. This chain links TRBV7-2 with TRBJ2-1; D possibly uses TRBD1 or TRBD2 (5 bases each). The V and J ends lost 2 bases and 9 bases respectively, with 8 bases between them. This CDR3 is 12 amino acids long. Germline V gives CDR1 SGHTA, CDR2 FQGNSA. The CDR3 DNA reads as TGTGCCAGCAGCTTAAGTGGGGGTGAGCAGTTCTTC. Protein: CASSLSGGEQFF.

This clonotype was counted at least ten times. The CDR3 protein is CSARITGGSTEAFF. CDR3 in DNA: TGCAGTGCTAGAATAACGGGCGGAAGCACTGAAGCTTTCTTT. This chain links TRBV20-1 with TRBJ1-1; D gene ambiguous. Looked up from germline, CDR1 is DFQATT and CDR2 is SNEGSKA (reference sequence). The CDR3 runs 14 residues. Trimming cost V 2 bases and J 4 bases, with 14 bases left between them.

The chain uses TRBV12-3 or TRBV12-4 and TRBJ2-7, with D maybe TRBD2 (6 bases). The CDR3 runs to 14 residues. Trimming pared 4 bases from V and 4 bases from J, leaving 14 bases between. Here the CDR3 reads CASSSGLGTYEQYF. For the CDR3, the DNA is TGTGCCAGCAGTTCGGGACTGGGAACGTACGAGCAGTACTTC.

The rearrangement joins TRBV5-1 to TRBJ2-2; TRBD1 agrees at 10 bases. Germline V gene sequence: CDR1 SGHRS, CDR2 YFSETQ. This CDR3 is 16 amino acids long. V dropped 3 bases and J dropped 3; count of bases not matched to a gene: 5. The CDR3 DNA sequence: TGCGCCAGCAGCTCCCCGACAGGGGGCTACACCGGGGAGCTGTTTTTT. It yields the protein CASSSPTGGYTGELFF.

The chain combines TRBV28 with TRBJ1-2; 8 nucleotides align to TRBD1. Germline V lookup: CDR1 MDHEN, CDR2 SYDVKM. The CDR3 runs 16 residues. J gave up 2 bases and V 3 bases, and 8 bases lay outside the gene matches. CDR3 loop: CASSFPGGGGNYGYTF. The CDR3 nucleotides read TGTGCCAGCAGTTTCCCAGGGGGCGGGGGCAACTATGGCTACACCTTC.

This chain connects TRBV7-9 to TRBJ2-3; possible D gene TRBD2, 5 bases. V gave up 4 bases and J gave up 0 bases, with 11 bases separating them. Germline-derived CDR1 and CDR2 are SEHNR and FQNEAQ (reference sequence). The CDR3 sequence is 15 residues long. The CDR3 spells CASSWPGSSTDTQYF. CDR3 sequence (DNA): TGTGCCAGCAGCTGGCCGGGATCTAGCACAGATACGCAGTATTTT.

This clonotype was observed a few times. This sequence joins TRBV20-1 and TRBJ2-3, with unresolved D. The V end was cut by 3 bases, the J end by 5 bases, with 9 bases between. This CDR3 spans 12 amino acids. Germline values: CDR1 DFQATT, CDR2 SNEGSKA (reference sequence). The CDR3 coding sequence is TGCAGTGCTAGGATGAAAGGAGATACGCAGTATTTT. Translated: CSARMKGDTQYF.

This clonotype has more than one count but fewer than ten. The V and J genes are TRBV11-3 and TRBJ2-5, with a tentative D call TRBD1 (6 bases). V dropped 5 bases and J dropped 6 bases, with 13 bases sitting between them. In germline, CDR1 is SGHNT, CDR2 YENEEA. This CDR3 spans 13 amino acids. The CDR3 spells CASSLRGLQTQYF. In DNA, the CDR3 is TGTGCCAGCAGCCTCAGGGGATTGCAGACCCAGTACTTC.

There are a few counts of this clonotype. This chain joins TRBV15 and TRBJ2-1; 11 nucleotides agree with TRBD2. Per germline, CDR1 LNHNV and CDR2 YYDKDF (reference sequence). Losses at the gene ends were 1 base for V and 8 bases for J; bases not matched to a gene: 7. CDR3 length: 16 amino acids. This CDR3 reads CATSRGVAGGLDEQFF. CDR3 nucleotide sequence: TGTGCCACCAGCAGAGGGGTAGCGGGGGGGCTCGATGAGCAGTTCTTC.